This T cell receptor (beta chain) emerged from a study of T cell changes during pregnancy in multiple sclerosis. The repertoire was sequenced with immunoSEQ multiplex PCR; TCRdb's copy has only in-frame clones and lacks some. Found here are roughly 76,000 clones, under 95% of them singletons; the top ten hold roughly 0.44%. This clone was seen once. The CDR3 has 15 amino acids. The V end was cut by 9 bases, the J end by 4 bases, with 18 bases between. Germline lookup yields CDR1 SNHLY and CDR2 FYNNEI. The chain couples TRBV2 to TRBJ1-4, with a possible D match to TRBD1 (5 bases). This TCR came from a female donor with multiple sclerosis, enrolled in a pregnancy study. The source was CD4+ T cells from peripheral blood mononuclear cells, collected in the second trimester of pregnancy. CDR3 residues: CASCRATAINEKLFF. The CDR3 bases are TGTGCCAGTTGCCGGGCGACAGCCATTAATGAAAAACTGTTTTTT.